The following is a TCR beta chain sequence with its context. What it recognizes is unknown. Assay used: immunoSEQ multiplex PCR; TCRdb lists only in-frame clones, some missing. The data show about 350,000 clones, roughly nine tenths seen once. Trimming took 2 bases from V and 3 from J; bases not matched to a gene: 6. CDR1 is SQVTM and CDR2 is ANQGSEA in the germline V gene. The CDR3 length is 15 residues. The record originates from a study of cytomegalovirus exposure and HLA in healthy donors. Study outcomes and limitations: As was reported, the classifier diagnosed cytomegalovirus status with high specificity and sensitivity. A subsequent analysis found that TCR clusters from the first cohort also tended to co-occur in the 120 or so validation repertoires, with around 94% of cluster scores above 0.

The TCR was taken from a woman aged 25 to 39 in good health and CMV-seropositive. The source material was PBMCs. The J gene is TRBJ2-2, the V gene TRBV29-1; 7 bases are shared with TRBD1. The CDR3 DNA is TGCAGCGTTGAATTAAGGACAGGCGACACCGGGGAGCTGTTTTTT. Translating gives CSVELRTGDTGELFF.